These 18 T cell receptor beta chains came from one sample sequenced in a study of Tregs in tolerant kidney transplant recipients. Profiling relied on immunoSEQ multiplex PCR, and the TCRdb table lists in-frame clones only, not all of them. Among 85,000 to 90,000 clones listed, 85% to 95% were seen once. Sample: CD8+ T cells from blood. The receptors here all came from a human donor in good health.

The chain carries TRBV27 and TRBJ1-2; D uncertain. The CDR3 totals 16 residues. The germline V gene has CDR1 MNHEY and CDR2 SMNVEV (reference sequence). V lost 6 bases and J 3 bases, leaving 20 bases between the germline ends. The CDR3 nucleotides are TGTGCCAGCAGCCCCTCCCACGGCATACTCCACTATGGCTACACCTTC. The encoded protein is CASSPSHGILHYGYTF.

The chain combines TRBV27 with TRBJ1-5, with D perhaps TRBD1 (5 bases). V dropped 6 bases and J dropped 4 bases, with 16 bases sitting between them. Germline loops: CDR1 MNHEY, CDR2 SMNVEV (reference sequence). The CDR3 loop spans 15 amino acids. The CDR3 spells CASSPWGLTNQPQHF. The CDR3 DNA reads TGTGCCAGCAGCCCCTGGGGACTGACGAATCAGCCCCAGCATTTT.

The chain couples TRBV15 to TRBJ2-1; D is unresolved. The CDR3 spans 16 residues. Trimming took 4 bases from V and 0 from J, leaving 13 bases between them. Germline loops: CDR1 LNHNV, CDR2 YYDKDF (reference sequence). CDR3 coding DNA: TGTGCCACCAGCACCGCCGGCCTGGGCTCCTACAATGAGCAGTTCTTC. Translation: CATSTAGLGSYNEQFF.

The gene calls are TRBV4-1 and TRBJ2-3, with TRBD2 matching over 11 bases. Germline CDR1 is MGHRA and CDR2 is YSYEKL. Germline trimming cut 0 bases from V and 2 bases from J; bases unmatched to any gene: 7. This CDR3 region has 18 residues. DNA of the CDR3: TGCGCCAGCAGCCAAGATCTAGCGGGGGGCAGGGTCACAGATACGCAGTATTTT. Protein: CASSQDLAGGRVTDTQYF.

The chain couples TRBV5-1 to TRBJ2-1, with 12 bases matching TRBD2. The CDR3 is made up of 16 amino acids. The V gene end was trimmed by 1 base and the J gene end by 8 bases; junction bases not matched to a gene: 7. Per germline, CDR1 SGHRS and CDR2 YFSETQ. CDR3 amino acids: CASSLRLAGEVDEQFF. The CDR3 coding sequence is TGCGCCAGCAGCTTGAGACTAGCGGGAGAAGTTGATGAGCAGTTCTTC.

CDR3 DNA sequence: TGTGCCAGCACTCTGTCTTGGGGTGACACAGATACGCAGTATTTT. Encoded protein: CASTLSWGDTDTQYF. The rearrangement uses TRBV27 and TRBJ2-3; D unresolved. The V gene's germline CDR1 is MNHEY and CDR2 SMNVEV (reference sequence). Trimming shortened V by 7 bases and J by 2 bases, and 16 bases separated the two germline ends. CDR3 length: 15 residues.

This chain links TRBV11-2 with TRBJ2-4; maybe TRBD2 (6 bases). This CDR3 has 16 amino acids. V lost 1 base to trimming and J lost 5 bases, with 15 bases between them. The germline V gene has CDR1 SGHAT and CDR2 FQNNGV. The DNA of the CDR3 is TGTGCCAGCAGCTTAGTGGGGGGATGGCGTGAAAACATTCAGTACTTC. It encodes CASSLVGGWRENIQYF.

This rearrangement joins TRBV19 to TRBJ2-3; D remains ambiguous. CDR1 is LNHDA, CDR2 SQIVND, per germline (reference sequence). CDR3 length equals 11 residues. Trimming took 4 bases from V and 7 from J, leaving 6 bases between them. The CDR3 spells CASSNPYTQYF. Written as DNA, the CDR3 is TGTGCCAGTAGTAACCCGTATACGCAGTATTTT. The full variable domain, rest sourced from reference TRBV19 and TRBJ2-3, is DGGITQSPKYLFRKEGQNVTLSCEQNLNHDAMYWYRQDPGQGLRLIYYSQIVNDFQKGDIAEGYSVSREKKESFPLTVTSAQKNPTAFYLCASSNPYTQYFGPGTRLTVL.

The chain links TRBV10-3 to TRBJ1-1; TRBD1 matches 8 bases. This CDR3 has 15 residues. Per germline, CDR1 ENHRY and CDR2 SYGVKD. V was pared by 2 bases and J by 5 bases, with 7 bases of the junction left unmatched. This CDR3 reads CAISEPRGLATEAFF. In DNA form, the CDR3 reads TGTGCCATCAGTGAGCCCAGGGGGCTTGCGACTGAAGCTTTCTTT.

The chain employs TRBV13 and TRBJ1-2, with a tentative D call TRBD1 (5 bases). Germline values: CDR1 PRHDT, CDR2 FYEKMQ (reference sequence). The CDR3 has 16 amino acids. The germline V and J ends were trimmed by 2 bases and 1 base, with 14 bases remaining between them. The CDR3 sequence: CASSLRGSPYNYGYTF. CDR3 sequence (DNA): TGTGCCAGCAGCTTAAGGGGAAGCCCGTATAACTATGGCTACACCTTC.

V usage is TRBV9 and J usage is TRBJ1-1; 9 positions match TRBD1. The CDR3 length is 15 residues. Trimming took 3 bases from V and 2 from J; bases not matched to a gene: 5. Germline V CDR1 and CDR2: SGDLS, YYNGEE. CDR3 coding DNA: TGTGCCAGCAGCGACCCGGGACAGGGCAACACTGAAGCTTTCTTT. Translated, it gives CASSDPGQGNTEAFF.

This chain joins TRBV29-1 and TRBJ1-1; TRBD1 matches 8 bases. This CDR3 has 14 amino acids. The germline V gene has CDR1 SQVTM and CDR2 ANQGSEA. V shed 6 bases, J shed 6 bases, and the junction held 12 bases outside the gene matches. CDR3 nucleotide sequence: TGCAGCGTCACTCGGACAGGGCACATCTCTGAAGCTTTCTTT. Translation: CSVTRTGHISEAFF.

V gene TRBV2 combines with J gene TRBJ1-1; TRBD1 might be the D (5 bases). This CDR3 has 13 residues. Germline lookup yields CDR1 SNHLY and CDR2 FYNNEI. V dropped 10 bases and J dropped 4 bases, with 16 bases sitting between them. The CDR3 here is CATPGRVSTEAFF. The DNA for the CDR3 is TGTGCCACCCCTGGCAGGGTTAGCACTGAAGCTTTCTTT.

V and J are TRBV5-4 and TRBJ2-7; possible D gene TRBD2, 6 bases. Germline V gene data show CDR1 as SGHNT and CDR2 as YYREEE (reference sequence). V shed 0 bases and J shed 0 bases, with 10 bases lying between them. This CDR3 has 15 residues. The DNA for the CDR3 is TGTGCCAGCAGCTTGGACTTCGGGAGCTCCTACGAGCAGTACTTC. This encodes CASSLDFGSSYEQYF.

The chain employs TRBV27 and TRBJ2-1; no firm D call. Germline CDR1 and CDR2: MNHEY and SMNVEV (reference sequence). Deletions cut 5 bases from V and 4 bases from J, with 12 bases between. This CDR3 comprises 14 residues. The CDR3 spells CASSLSVGYNEQFF. CDR3 DNA sequence: TGTGCCAGCAGTCTCTCTGTGGGGTACAATGAGCAGTTCTTC.

The gene calls are TRBV29-1 and TRBJ2-7; possibly TRBD2 for D (6 bases). The length of the CDR3 is 15 residues. CDR1 and CDR2 from the germline V gene are SQVTM and ANQGSEA. V dropped 4 bases and J dropped 3 bases, with 19 bases sitting between them. Here the CDR3 reads CSVVDSGLNLYEQYF. The CDR3 coding sequence is TGCAGCGTTGTCGATTCAGGACTAAACCTCTACGAGCAGTACTTC.

This chain joins TRBV10-3 and TRBJ2-5; 10 positions match TRBD1. V shed 6 bases, J shed 3 bases, and the junction held 7 bases outside the gene matches. The CDR3 is 15 amino acids. Germline V gene sequence: CDR1 ENHRY, CDR2 SYGVKD. The CDR3 sequence is CAISETGTGEETQYF. The DNA of the CDR3 is TGTGCCATCAGCGAAACCGGGACAGGGGAAGAGACCCAGTACTTC.

DNA of the CDR3: TGTGCCAGCACCCTTTACGGACCGGGTATAAGCTCCTACAATGAGCAGTTCTTC. Translating gives CASTLYGPGISSYNEQFF. The rearrangement links TRBV11-2 to TRBJ2-1; D not certain. Germline V gene data show CDR1 as SGHAT and CDR2 as FQNNGV. The CDR3 contains 18 residues. V was cut by 7 bases and J by 0 bases, with 22 bases left in between.